The 14 T cell receptor beta chains presented below share a single source sample, sequenced in a study of vaccination and CD4 T cells after COVID-19. Treatment here: approximately 10-day PBMC culture with coronavirus spike peptide pools or control peptides (ViraFEST assay). No antigen has been assigned to these receptors. The study sequenced cultured CD4+ T cell DNA using the Oncomine TCR Beta short-read assay. Via MiXCR, TCRdb re-called the PCR reads, giving one row per CDR3 protein. The top ten hold around 17% of the sample, which has roughly 28,000 distinct CDR3 sequences, about two thirds seen once. Sequencing used CD4+ T cells from blood, cultured in vitro, obtained after SARS-CoV-2 vaccination. Receptors were obtained from a human donor who received a COVID-19 vaccine.

This clonotype was observed once. The CDR3 region is CASSQVRTSGNTIYF. The CDR3 nucleotides read TGTGCCAGCAGTCAAGTACGGACTTCTGGAAACACCATATATTTT. The chain is built from TRBV6-1 and TRBJ1-3; D ambiguous. Germline CDR1 and CDR2: MNHNS and SASEGT. This CDR3 is built from 15 residues. Trimming took off 5 bases at V and 1 base at J, with 12 bases between the two ends.

The V gene is TRBV7-8, the J gene TRBJ1-2; tentative D call: TRBD1 (5 bases). The V end lost 0 bases, the J end lost 4 bases, and 12 bases lay between the germline ends. The CDR3 is made up of 15 amino acids. The V gene's germline CDR1 is SGHVS and CDR2 FQNEAQ. CDR3 DNA sequence: TGTGCCAGCAGCTTAGCCAGGGTCGTAGGCTATGGCTACACCTTC. Protein product: CASSLARVVGYGYTF.

In DNA, the CDR3 is TGTGCCAGTCTACAAGCAAGCGGCAGGGCAGGCACAGATACGCAGTATTTT. Translating gives CASLQASGRAGTDTQYF. V and J are TRBV7-9 and TRBJ2-3, with D possibly being TRBD1 or TRBD2 (5 bases each). Per the germline V gene, CDR1 is SEHNR and CDR2 is FQNEAQ (reference sequence). The length of the CDR3 is 17 residues. The V and J ends lost 9 bases and 1 base respectively, with 23 bases between them.

The chain uses TRBV30 and TRBJ1-1, with unresolved D. The CDR3 runs to 13 residues. In germline, CDR1 is GTSNPN, CDR2 SVGIG (reference sequence). V was pared by 0 bases and J by 8 bases, with 13 bases between. The CDR3 loop reads CAWSVQIRHEAFF. The CDR3 DNA reads as TGTGCCTGGAGTGTACAAATCCGGCACGAAGCTTTCTTT.

About this clonotype: The junction does not match germline at one end; this may be a read error. The J gene is TRBJ1-4, the V gene TRBV6-1, with D possibly being TRBD1 (6 bases). Per the germline V gene, CDR1 is MNHNS and CDR2 is SASEGT. This CDR3 region has 15 residues. In nucleotides, the CDR3 is TGTGCCAGCAGTGACCCGGGGGGCTATAATGAAAAACTGTCTTTT. Translating it yields CASSDPGGYNEKLSF.

This chain links TRBV7-2 with TRBJ2-5; TRBD2 matches at 13 bases. There are 16 residues in the CDR3. V lost 6 bases and J lost 2; bases outside the gene matches: 6. Germline values: CDR1 SGHTA, CDR2 FQGNSA. CDR3 residues: CASSTGLAGRQETQYF. DNA for the CDR3: TGTGCCAGCAGTACGGGACTAGCGGGGCGACAAGAGACCCAGTACTTC.

Only a few counts were recorded for this clonotype. The CDR3 here is CASSSDITANEKLFF. The CDR3 nucleotides are TGTGCCAGCAGCTCCGACATTACGGCTAATGAAAAACTGTTTTTT. V usage is TRBV7-2 and J usage is TRBJ1-4, with unresolved D. The CDR3 sequence is 15 residues long. V was shortened by 4 bases and J by 3 bases, with 12 bases between the two germline ends. CDR1 is SGHTA, CDR2 FQGNSA, per germline.

This sequence joins TRBV20-1 and TRBJ2-5, with D possibly TRBD2 on 7 matching bases. Trimming took 6 bases from V and 5 from J, leaving 19 bases between them. This CDR3 has 14 amino acids. Germline V lookup: CDR1 DFQATT, CDR2 SNEGSKA (reference sequence). Here the CDR3 DNA reads TGCAGTGCCCAAAGAGGGGGGGCGGGTGAGACCCAGTACTTC. Protein: CSAQRGGAGETQYF.

This clonotype was picked up one time. The V call is TRBV6-1, the J call TRBJ1-2, with D possibly matching TRBD1 (6 bases). The germline V gene encodes CDR1 MNHNS and CDR2 SASEGT. The CDR3 is 16 residues long. V gave up 4 bases and J gave up 2 bases, with 17 bases separating them. DNA for the CDR3: TGTGCCAGCAGTGTACGGGGGGGGGCTAGAAACTATGGCTACACCTTC. This gives the protein CASSVRGGARNYGYTF.

The rearrangement links TRBV6-1 to TRBJ2-7; D is tentatively TRBD1 or TRBD2 (5 bases each). Germline loops: CDR1 MNHNS, CDR2 SASEGT. Trimming left V 5 bases short and J 7 bases short, with 15 bases between. This CDR3 comprises 13 residues. In DNA form, the CDR3 reads TGTGCCAGCAGTAGGGCCTCCTGGGGGGAGCAGTACTTC. This gives the protein CASSRASWGEQYF.

V and J are TRBV2 and TRBJ2-1, with TRBD2 identical over 7 bases. The CDR3 loop spans 19 amino acids. Germline CDR1 reads SNHLY; CDR2 reads FYNNEI. V lost 6 bases and J lost 0; bases outside the gene matches: 17. The CDR3 DNA sequence: TGTGCCAGCAGCCCCCCGGAACTCGGGGGGATCAGCTCCTACAATGAGCAGTTCTTC. Translating gives CASSPPELGGISSYNEQFF. Drawing the rest from reference TRBV2 and TRBJ2-1, the complete variable domain is EPEVTQTPSHQVTQMGQEVILRCVPISNHLYFYWYRQILGQKVEFLVSFYNNEISEKSEIFDDQFSVERPDGSNFTLKIRSTKLEDSAMYFCASSPPELGGISSYNEQFFGPGTRLTVL.

The chain is built from TRBV7-2 and TRBJ1-2, with 9 bases identical to TRBD1. This CDR3 comprises 14 residues. Germline-derived CDR1 and CDR2 are SGHTA and FQGNSA. The ends lost 6 bases at V and 6 bases at J; junction bases unmatched: 8. The chain's CDR3 is CASRPTGTGNGYTF. The CDR3 DNA reads as TGTGCCAGCAGACCCACCGGGACAGGGAATGGCTACACCTTC.

This clonotype has just a few counts. This rearrangement joins TRBV2 to TRBJ2-3; 8 bases line up with TRBD1. The CDR3 runs to 12 residues. CDR1 is SNHLY and CDR2 is FYNNEI in the germline V gene. CDR3 sequence: CVQDRGTDTQYF. The CDR3 DNA reads TGTGTACAGGACAGGGGCACAGATACGCAGTATTTT.

The rearrangement joins TRBV20-1 to TRBJ2-7; D unclear. Germline lookup yields CDR1 DFQATT and CDR2 SNEGSKA (reference sequence). CDR3 length equals 11 residues. The V end lost 5 bases, the J end lost 7 bases, and 12 bases lay between the germline ends. CDR3 loop: CSASRRREQYF. DNA for the CDR3: TGCAGTGCTTCCCGACGCAGGGAGCAGTACTTC.